One and the same sample provided the 27 T cell receptor beta chains below, sequenced in a study of shared clonotypes between healthy human individuals. Sequencing used immunoSEQ multiplex PCR; TCRdb keeps in-frame clones, though not all of them. The data show fewer than 3 million clones, around 92% seen once. Sequencing used naive CD4+ T cells from PBMCs. Subset: CD45RA+ positively selected. The receptor source for this set is a man aged 18 to 30 in good health. Some clones in this sample may be carry-over from other donors' samples.

This clone was seen a handful of times. V usage is TRBV4-2 and J usage is TRBJ2-7, with a weak D call TRBD1 (6 bases). The CDR3 loop spans 15 amino acids. The germline CDR1 and CDR2 sequences are LGHNA and YNFKEQ. V lost 4 bases and J lost 0, with 13 bases in between. The CDR3 reads CASSRDRTSSYEQYF. The CDR3 coding sequence is TGTGCCAGCAGCCGAGACAGGACGAGCTCCTACGAGCAGTACTTC.

The chain recombines TRBV5-1 with TRBJ2-2; 12 bases agree with TRBD2. After removal of 10 bases from V and 3 bases from J, the junction contained 4 bases not matched to a gene. The CDR3 totals 14 residues. From germline, CDR1 is SGHRS and CDR2 YFSETQ. The CDR3 here is CADRLAGDTGELFF. As DNA, the CDR3 is TGCGCCGACAGACTAGCGGGGGACACCGGGGAGCTGTTTTTT.

V usage is TRBV6-5 and J usage is TRBJ2-1; D remains ambiguous. The CDR3 sequence is 14 residues long. From germline, CDR1 is MNHEY and CDR2 SVGAGI. The V gene lost 7 bases and the J gene lost 2 bases, with 12 bases spanning the gap. DNA of the CDR3: TGTGCCAGCACCATTGACCCGACCTACAATGAGCAGTTCTTC. This gives the protein CASTIDPTYNEQFF.

The J gene is TRBJ1-1, the V gene TRBV5-1, with no clear D. There are 13 residues in the CDR3. Germline V gene lookup returns CDR1 SGHRS and CDR2 YFSETQ. V was trimmed by 2 bases and J by 11 bases, leaving 16 bases between them. CDR3 in DNA: TGCGCCAGCAGCTTTATGGGTACGGAAGGGGCTTTCTTT. Its protein is CASSFMGTEGAFF.

This clone occurred once. This chain uses TRBV11-2 with TRBJ2-7, with no clear D. The CDR3 loop spans 11 amino acids. From germline, CDR1 is SGHAT and CDR2 FQNNGV. Trimming removed 8 bases from V and 3 bases from J, with 8 bases in between. The CDR3: CASEVNYEQYF. The DNA for the CDR3 is TGTGCCAGCGAGGTCAACTACGAGCAGTACTTC.

The sample holds a few counts of this clone. This same CDR3 is encoded by further DNA sequences in the sample. The V and J genes are TRBV20-1 and TRBJ2-5, with D unclear. CDR1 is DFQATT and CDR2 is SNEGSKA in the germline V gene (reference sequence). The CDR3 is made up of 11 amino acids. The germline V and J ends were trimmed by 3 bases and 2 bases, with 4 bases remaining between them. Here the CDR3 reads CSARRQETQYF. Written as DNA, the CDR3 is TGCAGTGCTAGGCGGCAAGAGACCCAGTACTTC.

The V gene is TRBV6-5, the J gene TRBJ2-7; 7 bases match TRBD1. J gave up 2 bases and V 5 bases, and 3 bases lay outside the gene matches. CDR1 and CDR2 (germline): MNHEY, SVGAGI. There are 13 residues in the CDR3. The CDR3 is CASSTGATYEQYF. The DNA for the CDR3 is TGTGCCAGCAGTACAGGGGCGACCTACGAGCAGTACTTC.

The chain is built from TRBV28 and TRBJ2-7, with 7 bases fitting TRBD2. The germline V gene has CDR1 MDHEN and CDR2 SYDVKM. This CDR3 contains 17 residues. Trimming at V came to 6 bases and at J to 2 bases, leaving 16 bases not matched to a gene. The CDR3 spells CASRGRAGVVDTYEQYF. For the CDR3, the DNA is TGTGCCAGCAGGGGAAGGGCGGGAGTGGTTGACACCTACGAGCAGTACTTC.

About this clone: Different DNA sequences within this sample yield the same CDR3. The V and J genes are TRBV5-1 and TRBJ2-1, with a possible D match to TRBD2 (6 bases). The CDR3 has 15 residues. Germline CDR1 and CDR2: SGHRS and YFSETQ. The V gene lost 3 bases and the J gene lost 0 bases, with 10 bases spanning the gap. This CDR3 is CASSSGGSSYNEQFF. In DNA, the CDR3 is TGCGCCAGCAGCTCCGGGGGAAGCTCCTACAATGAGCAGTTCTTC. The complete variable domain, with remaining parts taken from reference TRBV5-1 and TRBJ2-1, reads KAGVTQTPRYLIKTRGQQVTLSCSPISGHRSVSWYQQTPGQGLQFLFEYFSETQRNKGNFPGRFSGRQFSNSRSEMNVSTLELGDSALYLCASSSGGSSYNEQFFGPGTRLTVL.

This clone was detected once. This sample includes further DNA sequences coding for the same CDR3. V is TRBV5-1 and J is TRBJ2-7; 9 bases line up with TRBD1. CDR1 SGHRS and CDR2 YFSETQ come from the germline V gene. The J segment lost 2 bases and the V segment lost 7 bases, leaving 7 bases of the junction unmatched. The CDR3 consists of 14 residues. As DNA, the CDR3 is TGCGCCAGCGAAATCGGGACAGGGACCTACGAGCAGTACTTC. As protein: CASEIGTGTYEQYF.

This chain connects TRBV5-1 to TRBJ2-7; 10 nucleotides match TRBD1. The V gene's germline CDR1 is SGHRS and CDR2 YFSETQ. The CDR3 extends over 15 amino acids. The V gene end was trimmed by 4 bases and the J gene end by 2 bases; junction bases not matched to a gene: 6. CDR3 protein: CASSRTGTGAYEQYF. The DNA of the CDR3 is TGCGCCAGCAGCAGAACCGGGACAGGGGCCTACGAGCAGTACTTC.

The genes are TRBV7-3 and TRBJ2-1, with no clear D. Germline V lookup: CDR1 SGHTA, CDR2 FQGTGA. The CDR3 has 14 residues. The V and J ends lost 4 bases and 5 bases respectively, with 12 bases between them. CDR3 in amino acids: CASSYSPGDNEQFF. Written as DNA, the CDR3 is TGTGCCAGCAGCTACAGTCCTGGGGACAATGAGCAGTTCTTC.

Worth noting for this clone: Other DNA sequences in this specimen translate into the identical CDR3. The rearrangement links TRBV5-1 to TRBJ2-5, with 7 nucleotides matching TRBD1. Germline V gene lookup returns CDR1 SGHRS and CDR2 YFSETQ. The J segment lost 2 bases and the V segment lost 4 bases, leaving 5 bases of the junction unmatched. This CDR3 contains 14 residues. CDR3 DNA: TGCGCCAGCAGCACGGGACAGCCACAAGAGACCCAGTACTTC. As protein: CASSTGQPQETQYF.

This chain links TRBV6-5 with TRBJ2-7; D might be TRBD2 (6 bases). The germline gives CDR1 MNHEY, CDR2 SVGAGI. The CDR3 spans 15 residues. V was clipped by 5 bases and J by 3 bases, with 17 bases between them. In DNA, the CDR3 is TGTGCCAGCAGTCCATCCTTTGGACTACTCTACGAGCAGTACTTC. Its protein product is CASSPSFGLLYEQYF.

V is TRBV11-3 and J is TRBJ2-5; D remains ambiguous. V lost 5 bases and J lost 2, with 3 bases in between. This CDR3 comprises 11 residues. Germline CDR1 reads SGHNT; CDR2 reads YENEEA. CDR3 DNA sequence: TGTGCCAGCAGCCAACAAGAGACCCAGTACTTC. It translates to CASSQQETQYF.

J is TRBJ1-1 and V is TRBV19; D uncertain. The CDR3 has 15 amino acids. Germline V gene data show CDR1 as LNHDA and CDR2 as SQIVND (reference sequence). Trimming pared 0 bases from V and 3 bases from J, leaving 11 bases between. For the CDR3, the DNA is TGTGCCAGTAGTATAGATCGAAGGAGTTACACTGAAGCTTTCTTT. It translates to CASSIDRRSYTEAFF. Combining the CDR3 with reference TRBV19 and TRBJ1-1 gives the whole variable domain DGGITQSPKYLFRKEGQNVTLSCEQNLNHDAMYWYRQDPGQGLRLIYYSQIVNDFQKGDIAEGYSVSREKKESFPLTVTSAQKNPTAFYLCASSIDRRSYTEAFFGQGTRLTVV.

The rearrangement uses TRBV7-2 and TRBJ2-1; 15 bases map to TRBD2. Germline V gene sequence: CDR1 SGHTA, CDR2 FQGNSA. The V gene end was trimmed by 5 bases and the J gene end by 4 bases; junction bases not matched to a gene: 12. The CDR3 extends over 19 amino acids. CDR3 sequence reads: CASSNRTSGRAFLYNEQFF. CDR3 DNA sequence: TGTGCCAGCAGCAATAGGACTAGCGGGAGGGCCTTCCTTTACAATGAGCAGTTCTTC.

The chain has TRBV19 and TRBJ1-2, with D tentatively TRBD1 (5 bases). V shed 7 bases and J shed 4 bases, with 13 bases lying between them. Germline lookup yields CDR1 LNHDA and CDR2 SQIVND (reference sequence). The CDR3 has 13 amino acids. The CDR3 reads CASIPWDGYGYTF. CDR3 sequence (DNA): TGTGCCAGTATTCCATGGGACGGCTATGGCTACACCTTC.

The chain couples TRBV10-3 to TRBJ2-2, with 7 bases aligning to TRBD1. CDR1 ENHRY and CDR2 SYGVKD come from the germline V gene. CDR3 size: 14 residues. The V and J ends lost 6 bases and 1 base, in that order; junction bases with no gene match: 2. CDR3 loop: CAIRRTGNTGELFF. CDR3 bases: TGTGCCATCAGGAGGACAGGGAACACCGGGGAGCTGTTTTTT.

The chain links TRBV7-9 to TRBJ2-7; 8 positions agree with TRBD1. The CDR3 runs to 15 residues. With V trimmed by 5 bases and J by 1 base, 7 bases remained unmatched. Looked up from germline, CDR1 is SEHNR and CDR2 is FQNEAQ (reference sequence). In DNA, the CDR3 is TGTGCCAGCAGCCAAACAGGGGGAAGGTCCTACGAGCAGTACTTC. This encodes CASSQTGGRSYEQYF.

The rearrangement uses TRBV5-1 and TRBJ2-3, with D tentatively TRBD2 (7 bases). The germline V gene has CDR1 SGHRS and CDR2 YFSETQ. The CDR3 covers 17 residues. Trimming took off 0 bases at V and 2 bases at J, with 16 bases between the two ends. Here the CDR3 reads CASSLASGGPHTDTQYF. CDR3 DNA: TGCGCCAGCAGCTTGGCGTCCGGGGGGCCCCACACAGATACGCAGTATTTT.

This rearrangement joins TRBV4-1 to TRBJ1-5; 7 nucleotides match TRBD1. CDR1 MGHRA and CDR2 YSYEKL come from the germline V gene. The V gene end was trimmed by 4 bases and the J gene end by 7 bases; junction bases not matched to a gene: 10. This CDR3 comprises 15 residues. This chain's CDR3 is CASSRAPGQNQPQHF. As DNA, the CDR3 is TGCGCCAGCAGCCGTGCTCCGGGACAGAACCAGCCCCAGCATTTT.

This sequence joins TRBV7-9 and TRBJ2-3; D may correspond to TRBD1 or TRBD2 (5 bases each). Germline V lookup: CDR1 SEHNR, CDR2 FQNEAQ (reference sequence). The CDR3 consists of 13 residues. The V gene lost 0 bases and the J gene lost 10 bases, with 11 bases spanning the gap. CDR3 nucleotide sequence: TGTGCCAGCAGCTTAGCCCGGGACCAGGCGCAGTATTTT. Encoded protein: CASSLARDQAQYF.

The chain is built from TRBV5-8 and TRBJ1-5, with D uncertain. Trimming removed 4 bases at V and 2 bases at J, with 13 bases between. The CDR3 runs to 15 residues. CDR1 is SGHTS, CDR2 YDEGEE, per germline. CDR3 nucleotides: TGTGCCAGCAGCAGAGGAATACCGGGCAATCAGCCCCAGCATTTT. As protein: CASSRGIPGNQPQHF.

This chain uses TRBV5-4 with TRBJ2-7; 9 nucleotides line up with TRBD2. CDR3 length equals 16 residues. Looked up from germline, CDR1 is SGHNT and CDR2 is YYREEE (reference sequence). V shed 1 base and J 5 bases; nucleotides not matched to a gene: 10. The CDR3 bases are TGTGCCAGCAGCTTGTTTTCAGCGGGAGGCGGAAACGAGCAGTACTTC. It translates to CASSLFSAGGGNEQYF.

This clone was recorded once. The chain links TRBV29-1 to TRBJ2-3; D perhaps matches TRBD2 (6 bases). V lost 6 bases and J 2 bases, leaving 18 bases between the germline ends. Germline CDR1 reads SQVTM; CDR2 reads ANQGSEA. The length of the CDR3 is 15 residues. The CDR3 sequence is CSVPGGREHTDTQYF. The CDR3 DNA follows: TGCAGCGTCCCCGGTGGGCGGGAACACACAGATACGCAGTATTTT.

The chain uses TRBV28 and TRBJ2-1; 9 positions match TRBD2. V lost 4 bases, J lost 12 bases, and 16 bases stayed unmatched. The CDR3 spans 16 residues. Per germline, CDR1 MDHEN and CDR2 SYDVKM. Written as DNA, the CDR3 is TGTGCCAGCAGTTCGATTCTAGCGGGGTGGGGGTTTGGGCAGTTCTTC. It translates to CASSSILAGWGFGQFF.